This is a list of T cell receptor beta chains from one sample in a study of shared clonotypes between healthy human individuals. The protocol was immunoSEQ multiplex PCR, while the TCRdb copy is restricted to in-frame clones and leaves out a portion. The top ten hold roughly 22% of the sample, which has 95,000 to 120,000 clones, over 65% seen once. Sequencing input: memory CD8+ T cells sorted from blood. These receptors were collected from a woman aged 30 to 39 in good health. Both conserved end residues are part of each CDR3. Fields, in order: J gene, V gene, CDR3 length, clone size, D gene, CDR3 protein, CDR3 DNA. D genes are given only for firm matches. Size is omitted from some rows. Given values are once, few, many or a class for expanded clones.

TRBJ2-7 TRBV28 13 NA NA CASSLGPGYRQYF TGTGCCAGCAGTTTAGGACCCGGTTATCGGCAGTACTTC
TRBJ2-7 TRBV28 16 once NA CASSFLLARLTYEQYF TGTGCCAGCAGTTTTCTCCTAGCGCGGCTAACCTACGAGCAGTACTTC
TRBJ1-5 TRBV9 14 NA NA CASSVWADFSPQHF TGTGCCAGCAGCGTATGGGCGGATTTTTCGCCCCAGCATTTT
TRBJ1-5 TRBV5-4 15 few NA CASSLGRGRNQPQHF TGTGCCAGCAGCTTGGGAAGAGGGCGGAATCAGCCCCAGCATTTT
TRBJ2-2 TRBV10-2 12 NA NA CASSLGGGELFF TGCGCCAGCAGTCTGGGTGGCGGGGAGCTGTTTTTT
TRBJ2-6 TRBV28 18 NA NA CASSPTEGASSGANVLTF TGTGCCAGCAGCCCCACGGAGGGTGCGAGCTCTGGGGCCAACGTCCTGACTTTC
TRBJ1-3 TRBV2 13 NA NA CASMSFSGNTIYF TGTGCCAGCATGTCTTTCTCTGGAAACACCATATATTTT
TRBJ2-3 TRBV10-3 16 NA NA CAISESSGWGSDTQYF TGTGCCATCAGTGAGTCGAGCGGGTGGGGATCGGATACGCAGTATTTT
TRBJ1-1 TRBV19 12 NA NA CASSLSHGGAFF TGTGCCAGTAGCCTAAGCCATGGAGGGGCTTTCTTT
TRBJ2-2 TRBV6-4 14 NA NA CASSDRRDTGELFF TGTGCCAGCAGTGACAGGCGGGACACCGGGGAGCTGTTTTTT
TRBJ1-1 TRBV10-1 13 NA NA CASSDYLNTEAFF TGCGCCAGCAGTGATTACCTGAACACTGAAGCTTTCTTT
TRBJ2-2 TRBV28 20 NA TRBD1 CASSLPRIRDRRRDTGELFF TGTGCCAGCAGTCTTCCTCGGATCCGGGACAGGAGACGAGACACCGGGGAGCTGTTTTTT
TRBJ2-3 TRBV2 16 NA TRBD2 CASSYLAGSSTDTQYF TGTGCCAGCAGTTACTTAGCGGGTTCTAGCACAGATACGCAGTATTTT
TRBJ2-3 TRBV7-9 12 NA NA CASSYSTDTQYF TGTGCCAGCAGCTATAGCACAGATACGCAGTATTTT
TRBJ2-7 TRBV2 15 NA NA CASSEWSDSSYEQYF TGTGCCAGCAGTGAATGGTCTGACAGCTCCTACGAGCAGTACTTC
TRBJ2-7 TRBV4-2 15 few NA CASSQGDGVRYEQYF TGTGCCAGCAGCCAGGGGGATGGAGTACGCTACGAGCAGTACTTC
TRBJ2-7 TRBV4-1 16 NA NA CASSQSPGRLSYEQYF TGCGCCAGCAGCCAAAGCCCGGGTAGGCTCTCCTACGAGCAGTACTTC
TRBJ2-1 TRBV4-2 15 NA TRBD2 CASSQRTSGRVEQFF TGTGCCAGCAGCCAACGGACTAGCGGGAGAGTGGAGCAGTTCTTC
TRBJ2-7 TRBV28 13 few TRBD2 CASSLDQLAGQYF TGTGCCAGCAGTTTAGACCAACTAGCGGGGCAGTACTTC
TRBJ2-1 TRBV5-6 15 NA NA CASSLLDSVYNEQFF TGTGCCAGCAGCTTGTTGGACTCGGTCTACAATGAGCAGTTCTTC
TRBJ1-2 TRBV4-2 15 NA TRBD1 CASSQAQGTAYGYTF TGTGCCAGCAGCCAGGCGCAAGGGACAGCCTATGGCTACACCTTC
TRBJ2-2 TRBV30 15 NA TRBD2 CASLSGRANTGELFF TGTGCCTCCCTTAGCGGGAGGGCAAACACCGGGGAGCTGTTTTTT
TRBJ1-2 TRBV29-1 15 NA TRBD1 CSVDVGTGSTYGYTF TGCAGCGTAGATGTTGGGACAGGGAGTACCTATGGCTACACCTTC
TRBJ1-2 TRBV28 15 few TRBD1 CASSLTRQGAGGYTF TGTGCCAGCAGTTTGACGCGACAGGGGGCTGGAGGCTACACCTTC
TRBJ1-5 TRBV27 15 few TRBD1 CASRRTGGDNQPQHF TGTGCCAGCAGGAGGACAGGGGGAGACAATCAGCCCCAGCATTTT
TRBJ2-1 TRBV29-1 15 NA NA CSTPSGSSSYNEQFF TGCAGCACCCCCTCGGGGTCGAGCTCCTACAATGAGCAGTTCTTC
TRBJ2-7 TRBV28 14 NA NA CASSFVRVDGEQYF TGTGCCAGCAGTTTTGTCCGGGTCGATGGGGAGCAGTACTTC
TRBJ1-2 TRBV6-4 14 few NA CASSDSGQSDGYTF TGTGCCAGCAGTGACTCCGGGCAGTCCGATGGCTACACCTTC
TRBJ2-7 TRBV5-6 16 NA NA CASSLFRRGETYEQYF TGTGCCAGCAGCTTGTTTCGGAGGGGCGAGACCTACGAGCAGTACTTC
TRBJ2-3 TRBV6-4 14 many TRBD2 CASSLAGGTDTQYF TGTGCCAGCAGTTTAGCGGGAGGCACAGATACGCAGTATTTT
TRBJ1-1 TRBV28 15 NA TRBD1 CASSLSPGQRDEAFF TGTGCCAGCAGTTTATCCCCGGGACAGAGAGATGAAGCTTTCTTT
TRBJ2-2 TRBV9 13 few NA CASSVGGTGELFF TGTGCCAGCAGCGTAGGAGGCACCGGGGAGCTGTTTTTT
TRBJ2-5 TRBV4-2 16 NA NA CASSQDGAGTQETQYF TGTGCCAGCAGCCAAGATGGGGCAGGAACCCAAGAGACCCAGTACTTC
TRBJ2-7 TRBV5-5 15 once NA CASSLGSSRRDEQYF TGTGCCAGCAGCTTGGGCTCTAGCCGGCGAGACGAGCAGTACTTC
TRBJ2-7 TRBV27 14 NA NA CASSSTPADYEQYF TGTGCCAGCAGTTCGACCCCAGCCGACTACGAGCAGTACTTC
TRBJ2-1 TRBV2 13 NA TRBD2 CASKSSGNFEQFF TGTGCCAGCAAGAGTAGCGGGAATTTTGAGCAGTTCTTC
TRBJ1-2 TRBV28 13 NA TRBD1 CASLQGGNYGYTF TGTGCCAGCCTGCAGGGGGGGAACTATGGCTACACCTTC
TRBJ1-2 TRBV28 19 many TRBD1 CASSLSGGTGVLGVSGYTF TGTGCCAGCAGTTTAAGTGGCGGGACAGGAGTCCTCGGTGTGTCCGGCTACACCTTC
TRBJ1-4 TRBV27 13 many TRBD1 CASRTGEVEKLFF TGTGCCAGCAGGACAGGGGAGGTTGAAAAACTGTTTTTT
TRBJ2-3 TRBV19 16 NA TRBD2 CASSEWTSDNTDTQYF TGTGCCAGTAGTGAATGGACTAGCGATAACACAGATACGCAGTATTTT
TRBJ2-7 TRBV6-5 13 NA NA CASSYTGSHEQYF TGTGCCAGCAGTTATACAGGGTCCCACGAGCAGTACTTC
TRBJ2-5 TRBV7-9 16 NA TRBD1 CASSPATGTAQETQYF TGTGCCAGCAGCCCAGCCACCGGGACAGCCCAAGAGACCCAGTACTTC
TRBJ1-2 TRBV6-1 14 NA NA CASSPSRHNYGYTF TGTGCCAGCAGTCCGAGCCGACATAACTATGGCTACACCTTC
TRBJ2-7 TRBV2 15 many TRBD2 CASRSLAGRTDEQYF TGTGCCAGCAGATCCCTAGCGGGACGCACGGACGAGCAGTACTTC
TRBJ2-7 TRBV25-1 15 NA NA CASSDPGSPPYEQYF TGTGCCAGCTCCGACCCCGGGTCCCCTCCCTACGAGCAGTACTTC
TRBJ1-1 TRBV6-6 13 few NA CASSHGGNTEAFF TGTGCCAGCAGTCACGGGGGAAACACTGAAGCTTTCTTT
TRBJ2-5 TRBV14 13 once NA CASSQGRRVTQYF TGTGCCAGCAGCCAAGGACGGAGGGTAACCCAGTACTTC
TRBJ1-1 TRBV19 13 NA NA CASSREANTEAFF TGTGCCAGTAGTCGGGAAGCGAACACTGAAGCTTTCTTT
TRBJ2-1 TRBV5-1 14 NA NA CASGTQVSNNEQFF TGCGCCAGCGGAACACAGGTATCAAACAATGAGCAGTTCTTC
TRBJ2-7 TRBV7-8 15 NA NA CASSLERGPSYEQYF TGTGCCAGCAGCTTAGAGAGGGGCCCATCCTACGAGCAGTACTTC
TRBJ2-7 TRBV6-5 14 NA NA CASRPLGTTYEQYF TGTGCCAGCAGACCCTTGGGAACCACCTACGAGCAGTACTTC
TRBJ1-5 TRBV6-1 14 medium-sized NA CASSEGWENQPQHF TGTGCCAGCAGTGAAGGGTGGGAAAATCAGCCCCAGCATTTT
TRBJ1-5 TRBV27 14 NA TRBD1 CASSLDRINQPQHF TGTGCCAGCAGTTTGGACAGGATCAATCAGCCCCAGCATTTT
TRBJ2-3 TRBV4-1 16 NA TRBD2 CASSQAQREYTDTQYF TGCGCCAGCAGCCAAGCCCAGCGGGAGTACACAGATACGCAGTATTTT
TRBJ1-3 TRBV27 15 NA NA CASSSNRDSGNTIYF TGTGCCAGCAGTTCGAACAGGGACTCTGGAAACACCATATATTTT
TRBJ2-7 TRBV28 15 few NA CASKTVRRGAYEQYF TGTGCCAGCAAGACCGTGCGGAGGGGGGCCTACGAGCAGTACTTC
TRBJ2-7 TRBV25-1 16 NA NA CASSESLGSPPYEQYF TGTGCCAGCAGTGAATCCTTGGGCAGCCCTCCCTACGAGCAGTACTTC
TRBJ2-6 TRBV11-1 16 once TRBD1 CASSSTGAEGANVLTF TGTGCCAGCAGCTCCACAGGGGCTGAAGGGGCCAACGTCCTGACTTTC
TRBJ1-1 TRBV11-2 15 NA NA CASSLDARSNTEAFF TGTGCCAGCAGCTTAGACGCCAGATCGAACACTGAAGCTTTCTTT
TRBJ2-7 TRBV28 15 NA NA CASSGGLSRGYEQYF TGTGCCAGCAGTGGTGGTCTCTCGCGGGGCTACGAGCAGTACTTC